This T cell receptor beta chain was obtained from a study of T cells after yellow fever vaccination (dated by TCRdb to between 2018 and 2021). For context, the study as a whole: The SMART-Seq v4 Ultra Low Input RNA kit was used to prepare libraries from fractions with low cell numbers. Blood was collected at multiple timepoints before and after primary and secondary immunization, and bulk PBMC replicates and cell subsets were isolated. Two healthy male donors, one aged 18 to 30 and one aged 30 to 40 years, made up the cohort. To follow T-cell clones before and after both primary and booster YFV17D yellow fever vaccination, bulk TCR alpha and beta repertoires underwent longitudinal sequencing. The investigation overall reported the following: A small share of clonotypes was detected in both CD4 and CD8 compartments, with the overlap likely arising from convergent recombination. FACS-sorted repertoires could contain abundant contaminating clonotypes from the bulk population, so computational filtering was required. Only a couple of donors were included in the study, so the extent to which the findings can be generalized is limited. Compared with the primary T-cell response, the secondary T-cell response was faster but weaker, reaching its peak on day 5 rather than on day 15. After the booster, most of the clones that had expanded following primary vaccination were detected again (approximately 96% of CD4 and 88% of CD8), which suggests that memory was broadly maintained.

Ends trimmed: V by 1 base, J by 6 bases; bases unmatched to a gene: 10. The CDR3 holds 17 amino acids from the cysteine to the phenylalanine. The entry retains the CDR3 DNA only, 51 bases that are in frame from base 1. This clonotype was counted many times. Its antigen is not yet known. Base qualities were left out, and no much larger clone turns up one base away. The treatment or condition tag for this specimen amounts to: live attenuated yellow fever vaccine strain. A standard Ficoll-Paque protocol was used to isolate PBMCs from peripheral blood. Dynabeads CD4 and CD8 positive selection kits were used to isolate the CD4 and CD8 T-cell fractions. RNA was extracted with TriZol from bulk PBMCs, CD4 and CD8 fractions, and dextramer-positive and dextramer-negative fractions. TCR cDNA was synthesized by 5'RACE template switching, which introduced a universal primer site and unique molecular identifiers. cDNA synthesis was primed from both the TCR alpha and TCR beta constant segments. Libraries were amplified in two PCR steps, with sample barcodes and sequencing adapters added in the second step. Sequencing of libraries was performed on Illumina HiSeq 2500 (2x100 bp) or NovaSeq (2x150 bp). Per the authors' processing: MIGEC handled demultiplexing of reads and collapsing into UMI consensus sequences, while MiXCR performed V(D)J alignment. Vaccine-responding clonotypes were identified with edgeR using replicate PBMC samples, with FDR below 0.01 and a log2 fold change above 5 up to day 15 being required. Each bulk clonotype was labeled CD4 or CD8 based on which sequenced repertoire, CD4 or CD8, contained the clonotype at higher abundance. TCRdb trimmed the raw reads at Q25, called clones with MiXCR and kept productive beta chains. Identical CDR3 proteins give one entry, which carries the most common genes and DNA. TCRdb's processing, not the authors' own work, is the source of the V and J calls. The sample yields approximately 150,000 distinct CDR3 sequences; around 7.7% were counted once. Less than 0.95% of the sample rests with the top ten.

The chain joins TRBV23-1 to TRBJ2-1; TRBD1 matches 9 bases in the middle. TRBV23-1 belongs to the ORF category, with a function that is uncertain. This receptor was taken from a man younger than 45 who received the YFV17D yellow fever vaccine. The material was CD4+ T cells sorted from PBMCs, obtained 5 days after the yellow fever booster vaccination. The nucleotides read TGCGCCAGCAGTCAATTTGGGACAGGGAATTTATGCAATGAGCAGTTCTTC. It codes for CASSQFGTGNLCNEQFF.